Listed below are T cell receptor beta chains from one sample, sequenced in a study of identical twins. Each CDR3 protein is one row after TCRdb ran MiXCR on the 5' RACE reads. The sample holds about 810,000 distinct CDR3 sequences; around 12% are singletons and the top ten take around 1.5%. The same sample was also studied in work on yellow fever vaccine responses in identical twins.

The sequenced sample was PBMCs. The source of these receptors is a woman aged 18-29 years in good health. CDR3s include the opening cysteine and the closing phenylalanine or tryptophan. Fields, in order: D gene, V gene, J gene, clone size, CDR3 DNA, CDR3 protein. The D gene is left open where the match is weak. Rows may omit the clone size; those that give it use once, few, many or a size class.

d_call: -; v_call: TRBV6-1; j_call: TRBJ2-1; clone_size: -; cdr3_nt: TGTGCCAGCATCCAAAGAGGGGCGTGGAACTACAATGAGCAGTTCTTC; cdr3_aa: CASIQRGAWNYNEQFF
d_call: -; v_call: TRBV6-1; j_call: TRBJ2-1; clone_size: -; cdr3_nt: TGTGCCATAGAGCGGCCCTTGAATGAGCAGTTCTTC; cdr3_aa: CAIERPLNEQFF
d_call: -; v_call: TRBV29-1; j_call: TRBJ2-3; clone_size: -; cdr3_nt: TGCAGCGTTGGAAGTTCGCGGGGCACGCCAGATACGCAGTATTTT; cdr3_aa: CSVGSSRGTPDTQYF
d_call: TRBD2; v_call: TRBV5-1; j_call: TRBJ2-1; clone_size: many; cdr3_nt: TGCGCCAGCAGCTTAGGGCTAGCGGGAGGTCCATACAATGAGCAGTTCTTC; cdr3_aa: CASSLGLAGGPYNEQFF
d_call: -; v_call: TRBV7-9; j_call: TRBJ2-5; clone_size: -; cdr3_nt: TGTGCCAGCAGCCTCACGACAGTACAAGAGACCCAGTACTTC; cdr3_aa: CASSLTTVQETQYF
d_call: -; v_call: TRBV12-3/TRBV12-4; j_call: TRBJ2-7; clone_size: many; cdr3_nt: TGTGCCAGCAGCCGAGGACAGACCTACGAGCAGTACTTC; cdr3_aa: CASSRGQTYEQYF
d_call: TRBD1; v_call: TRBV27; j_call: TRBJ2-7; clone_size: few; cdr3_nt: TGTGCCAGCAGAGGTCGGGACAGAAGATACGAGCAGTACTTC; cdr3_aa: CASRGRDRRYEQYF
d_call: -; v_call: TRBV28; j_call: TRBJ2-1; clone_size: -; cdr3_nt: TGTGCCAGCCGATGCGCTTCCTACCGTTCCTACAATGAGCAGTTCTTC; cdr3_aa: CASRCASYRSYNEQFF
d_call: -; v_call: TRBV11-3; j_call: TRBJ1-4; clone_size: few; cdr3_nt: TGTGCCAGCAGCCAGACGGTTGGCAGGTCGGGTGAAAAACTGTTTTTT; cdr3_aa: CASSQTVGRSGEKLFF
d_call: TRBD2; v_call: TRBV3-1; j_call: TRBJ2-7; clone_size: few; cdr3_nt: TGTGCCAGCTCAGAAGGACTAGGGTCGGTCTACGAGCAGTACTTC; cdr3_aa: CASSEGLGSVYEQYF
d_call: -; v_call: TRBV5-6; j_call: TRBJ2-1; clone_size: few; cdr3_nt: TGTGCCAGCAGCGTAGTAACAGGGAGCTCCTACAATGAGCAGTTCTTC; cdr3_aa: CASSVVTGSSYNEQFF
d_call: -; v_call: TRBV7-9; j_call: TRBJ1-2; clone_size: few; cdr3_nt: TGTGCCAGCAGCTTAGGGCCCAGGGCTGGTGGCTACACCTTC; cdr3_aa: CASSLGPRAGGYTF
d_call: -; v_call: TRBV7-9; j_call: TRBJ2-1; clone_size: -; cdr3_nt: TGTGCCAGCAGCTTCTTAGAGGGCAGGGGAAGGGATGAGCAGTTCTTC; cdr3_aa: CASSFLEGRGRDEQFF
d_call: -; v_call: TRBV3-1; j_call: TRBJ2-6; clone_size: -; cdr3_nt: TGTGCCAGCAGCCAAGATGGGGGCAGGACTGGGGCCAACGTCCTGACTTTC; cdr3_aa: CASSQDGGRTGANVLTF
d_call: -; v_call: TRBV20-1; j_call: TRBJ2-1; clone_size: many; cdr3_nt: TGCAGTGCCCGGTCGCCGGTGGATGAGCAGTTCTTC; cdr3_aa: CSARSPVDEQFF
d_call: TRBD2; v_call: TRBV12-3/TRBV12-4; j_call: TRBJ2-7; clone_size: -; cdr3_nt: TGTGCCAGCAGGAGGGGACCGGGACTAGCTCCCTACGAGCAGTACTTC; cdr3_aa: CASRRGPGLAPYEQYF
d_call: -; v_call: TRBV3-1; j_call: TRBJ2-2; clone_size: -; cdr3_nt: TGTGCCAGCAGCCCCTCCCAGGGAAGCACCGGGGAGCTGTTTTTT; cdr3_aa: CASSPSQGSTGELFF
d_call: TRBD2; v_call: TRBV25-1; j_call: TRBJ2-3; clone_size: many; cdr3_nt: TGTGCCAGCAGTGAATCTTCTAGCGGGAGGAGGGCAGATACGCAGTATTTT; cdr3_aa: CASSESSSGRRADTQYF
d_call: TRBD2; v_call: TRBV5-1; j_call: TRBJ2-1; clone_size: many; cdr3_nt: TGCGCCAGCAGCCCAGCGGGAGGGCCCTCCTACAATGAGCAGTTCTTC; cdr3_aa: CASSPAGGPSYNEQFF
d_call: TRBD2; v_call: TRBV11-2; j_call: TRBJ2-1; clone_size: few; cdr3_nt: TGTGCCAGCAGCTTGCTAGCGGTTAACAATGAGCAGTTCTTC; cdr3_aa: CASSLLAVNNEQFF
d_call: TRBD2; v_call: TRBV6-5; j_call: TRBJ2-4; clone_size: few; cdr3_nt: TGTGCCAGCAGTTACTCCTCCTGGGGGGAGGGGGCCAAAAACATTCAGTACTTC; cdr3_aa: CASSYSSWGEGAKNIQYF
d_call: -; v_call: TRBV12-3/TRBV12-4; j_call: TRBJ2-1; clone_size: -; cdr3_nt: TGTGCCAGCAGCCTAGTGGGGCAGACCGGTGAGCAGTTCTTC; cdr3_aa: CASSLVGQTGEQFF
d_call: -; v_call: TRBV20-1; j_call: TRBJ1-1; clone_size: -; cdr3_nt: TGCAGTGCTCTGGTTCCGCCGATGAACACTGAAGCTTTCTTT; cdr3_aa: CSALVPPMNTEAFF
d_call: TRBD2; v_call: TRBV20-1; j_call: TRBJ2-5; clone_size: -; cdr3_nt: TGCAGTGGTTTGACTAGCGGGGGTATAGAGACCCAGTACTTC; cdr3_aa: CSGLTSGGIETQYF
d_call: -; v_call: TRBV20-1; j_call: TRBJ2-1; clone_size: many; cdr3_nt: TGCAGTGCTAGAGGGGGGGTCCTATGGGATGAGCAGTTCTTC; cdr3_aa: CSARGGVLWDEQFF
d_call: -; v_call: TRBV25-1; j_call: TRBJ2-5; clone_size: -; cdr3_nt: TGTGCCAGCAGTGGCGGACAGTGGGTGTTCCAAGAGACCCAGTACTTC; cdr3_aa: CASSGGQWVFQETQYF
d_call: -; v_call: TRBV12-3/TRBV12-4; j_call: TRBJ1-5; clone_size: few; cdr3_nt: TGTGCCAGCAGCTGGACAGACTTCGGCAATCAGCCCCAGCATTTT; cdr3_aa: CASSWTDFGNQPQHF
d_call: -; v_call: TRBV29-1; j_call: TRBJ2-7; clone_size: -; cdr3_nt: TGCAGCGTAGAACTCGGGACGGCTACCTACGAGCAGTACTTC; cdr3_aa: CSVELGTATYEQYF
d_call: -; v_call: TRBV20-1; j_call: TRBJ1-1; clone_size: few; cdr3_nt: TGCAGTGCTAGCAGGGACGGGAATATGAACACTGAAGCTTTCTTT; cdr3_aa: CSASRDGNMNTEAFF